One sample yielded the 10 T cell receptor beta chains listed below, sequenced in a study of low-dose radiotherapy and immunotherapy resistance in tumors. Primers used for first-strand cDNA, a TRAV- and TRBV-specific set, covered both alpha and beta chains. A constant-region primer paired with the V-primer adapter amplified TCRs over about 20 PCR cycles. TCRdb fed the reads into MiXCR, producing one record per CDR3 protein. This repertoire shows about 82,000 distinct CDR3 sequences, approximately 17% found once; its top ten account for 4.5% to 7.5%. Time point defined: before trial treatment. The source material was PBMCs, sampled before treatment. The receptors stem from a male donor with prostate cancer.

This clonotype was detected many times. The chain links TRBV5-1 to TRBJ2-1; 9 bases align to TRBD2. The CDR3 is 18 amino acids. The trim removed 4 bases at V and 5 bases at J, leaving 16 bases unmatched. Germline V gives CDR1 SGHRS, CDR2 YFSETQ. The chain's CDR3 is CASSPWGSGRDSDNEQFF. The CDR3 nucleotides are TGCGCCAGCAGCCCATGGGGTAGCGGGAGAGATTCAGACAATGAGCAGTTCTTC.

This clonotype was seen more than once but under ten times. J is TRBJ2-7 and V is TRBV20-1; 9 bases are a match to TRBD1. Losses at the gene ends were 4 bases for V and 5 bases for J; bases not matched to a gene: 3. Per the germline V gene, CDR1 is DFQATT and CDR2 is SNEGSKA (reference sequence). This CDR3 has 12 residues. CDR3 in amino acids: CSANRGLDEQYF. As DNA, the CDR3 is TGCAGTGCTAACAGGGGGCTGGACGAGCAGTACTTC.

This clonotype has a count of ten or more. This chain links TRBV11-3 with TRBJ2-7; tentatively, D is TRBD2 (5 bases). This CDR3 contains 14 residues. CDR1 and CDR2 (germline): SGHNT, YENEEA. Trimming cost V 1 base and J 3 bases, with 10 bases left between them. The CDR3 nucleotides read TGTGCCAGCAGCTTAGGAGGGCCGGGCTACGAGCAGTACTTC. Amino acids: CASSLGGPGYEQYF.

With regard to this clonotype: A read error is the likely source, as a far larger clone sits one nucleotide away. V usage is TRBV12-3 or TRBV12-4 and J usage is TRBJ2-2; 8 positions agree with TRBD2. V lost 9 bases and J lost 1; bases outside the gene matches: 7. This CDR3 is built from 15 residues. DNA for the CDR3: TGTGCCAGAAGAATGAGCGGGGGGAACACCGGGGAGCTGTTTTTT. Protein: CARRMSGGNTGELFF.

This clonotype was observed many times. The chain combines TRBV19 with TRBJ1-5; D may be TRBD1 (6 bases). The CDR3 sequence is 15 residues long. The germline CDR1 and CDR2 sequences are LNHDA and SQIVND (reference sequence). V shed 6 bases and J shed 2 bases, with 14 bases lying between them. This CDR3 reads CASSERRGGNQPQHF. The CDR3, as DNA: TGTGCCAGTAGCGAACGCAGGGGAGGCAATCAGCCCCAGCATTTT.

This clonotype occurred many times. Sequence at one end of the junction differs from germline and may be a read error. The V and J genes are TRBV7-7 and TRBJ2-2, with a tentative D call TRBD1 (5 bases). CDR3 size: 15 residues. Germline V CDR1 and CDR2: SSHAT, FNYEAQ (reference sequence). The CDR3 here is CASSLQAGSAGELFF. The CDR3 DNA sequence: TGTGCTAGCAGCTTACAGGCTGGGTCAGCCGGGGAGCTGTTTTTT.

The chain is built from TRBV7-9 and TRBJ1-4; 7 nucleotides align to TRBD1. The CDR3 sequence is 14 residues long. Germline V lookup: CDR1 SEHNR, CDR2 FQNEAQ (reference sequence). V lost 4 bases to trimming and J lost 4 bases; unmatched junction nucleotides: 3. CDR3 sequence reads: CASSSGQFNEKLFF. The CDR3 nucleotides read TGTGCCAGCAGCTCGGGACAGTTTAATGAAAAACTGTTTTTT.

This rearrangement joins TRBV9 to TRBJ2-6; possibly TRBD1 for D (6 bases). Germline V gene data show CDR1 as SGDLS and CDR2 as YYNGEE. Trimming stripped 4 bases from V and 0 bases from J, with 17 bases between. The CDR3 has 18 amino acids. CDR3 in DNA: TGTGCCAGCAGCACCACGACAGGAGCCTACTCTGGGGCCAACGTCCTGACTTTC. Its translation: CASSTTTGAYSGANVLTF. Full variable domain (rest looked up from reference TRBV9 and TRBJ2-6): DSGVTQTPKHLITATGQRVTLRCSPRSGDLSVYWYQQSLDQGLQFLIQYYNGEERAKGNILERFSAQQFPDLHSELNLSSLELGDSALYFCASSTTTGAYSGANVLTFGAGSRLTVL.

The chain uses TRBV7-2 and TRBJ2-1; 8 bases fit TRBD2. Germline loops: CDR1 SGHTA, CDR2 FQGNSA. The CDR3 is made up of 14 amino acids. The V gene end was trimmed by 1 base and the J gene end by 4 bases; junction bases not matched to a gene: 0. In DNA form, the CDR3 reads TGTGCCAGCAGCTTAGAGCGGGGGTACAATGAGCAGTTCTTC. It codes for CASSLERGYNEQFF.

There are many counts of this clonotype. This rearrangement joins TRBV7-9 to TRBJ1-1; D remains unclear. From germline, CDR1 is SEHNR and CDR2 FQNEAQ (reference sequence). V lost 1 base to trimming and J lost 4 bases, with 10 bases between them. CDR3 length: 14 amino acids. The CDR3: CASSLVVAATEAFF. As DNA, the CDR3 is TGTGCCAGCAGCTTAGTGGTGGCAGCCACTGAAGCTTTCTTT.